Sequencing of this TCR beta chain was carried out in a study of blood T cells in healthy people across ages. Points from the study as a whole: PBMCs that were unsorted prevented a conclusive naive versus antigen-experienced comparison. Total diversity from one million sequenced T cells was likely underestimated.

The CDR3 runs 14 residues. V was clipped by 3 bases and J by 0 bases, with 12 bases between them. Per germline, CDR1 GTSNPN and CDR2 SVGIG (reference sequence). This clonotype has ten or more counts. The antigen is unknown. Together with a sample-barcoded 5' primer, a J-beta primer mix was included in a second PCR lasting about 6 to 12 cycles. Every cDNA molecule bore a tag from a template-switch adaptor containing 12 random nucleotides. TCRdb re-called the 5' RACE reads through MiXCR, storing one row per CDR3 protein. This sample yields roughly 650,000 distinct CDR3 sequences, of which 32% are seen a single time; just over 15% belongs to the top ten.

Sequences were obtained from blood. This receptor was identified in a woman older than 75 in good health. The chain recombines TRBV30 with TRBJ2-7; tentatively, D is TRBD2 (7 bases). The CDR3 nucleotides read TGTGCCTGGAGGGGGGGGACATACTCCTACGAGCAGTACTTC. Encoded protein: CAWRGGTYSYEQYF. Based on the CDR3 plus reference TRBV30 and TRBJ2-7, the full variable domain is SQTIHQWPATLVQPVGSPLSLECTVEGTSNPNLYWYRQAAGRGLQLLFYSVGIGQISSEVPQNLSASRPQDRQFILSSKKLLLSDSGFYLCAWRGGTYSYEQYFGPGTRLTVT.